This T cell receptor (beta chain) was identified in a study of T cells in Graves' hyperthyroidism and ophthalmopathy. Using RNA transcripts as the source, TCR beta CDR3 regions were amplified. First-round RT-PCR with HTBI primers amplified the TCR CDR3 region. TCRdb reanalysed the multiplex PCR reads using MiXCR and keeps one entry per CDR3 protein. The sample shows roughly 420,000 distinct CDR3 sequences, approximately 14% of them seen only once. The germline gives CDR1 SGHAT, CDR2 FQDESV (reference sequence). V trimming: 7 bases; J trimming: 4 bases; junction bases outside the gene matches: 7. This CDR3 has 15 amino acids.

The V gene is TRBV11-1, the J gene TRBJ1-1; 12 bases are shared with TRBD1. Specimen: blood. The sequence was obtained from a woman aged 18-30 years with Graves' hyperthyroidism. CDR3 amino acids: CASKGTGGFGTEAFF. Here the CDR3 DNA reads TGTGCCAGCAAAGGGACAGGGGGCTTTGGCACTGAAGCTTTCTTT.